These T cell receptor beta chains were read from a single sample in a study of T cells after yellow fever vaccination. MiXCR, applied by TCRdb to the 5' RACE reads, yields one record per CDR3 protein. This table holds about 350,000 distinct CDR3 sequences, about 4% found once. The sample consisted of PBMCs, taken 5 days after the yellow fever booster vaccination. These receptor sequences come from a man between 18 and 35 years old who received the YFV17D yellow fever vaccine. The CDR3 runs from the conserved cysteine through the conserved F or W. A D gene is named only where the DNA matches it firmly. Expanded clones get a size class; other rows say once, few or many, or leave the size out.

TRBJ2-5	many	-	TRBV20-1	CSAPTAWETQYF	TGCAGTGCCCCGACAGCGTGGGAGACCCAGTACTTC
TRBJ2-7	few	TRBD2	TRBV6-5	CASSSPKRGAYEQYF	TGTGCCAGCTCATCCCCAAAGCGGGGGGCATACGAGCAGTACTTC
TRBJ2-7	-	-	TRBV4-3	CASSQDLWLYEQYF	TGCGCCAGCAGCCAAGATCTTTGGCTCTACGAGCAGTACTTC
TRBJ1-2	few	TRBD1	TRBV27	CASSLSIGQGRYGYTF	TGTGCCAGCAGTTTATCGATTGGACAGGGGAGGTATGGCTACACCTTC
TRBJ1-1	-	-	TRBV6-2/TRBV6-3	CASSFHDSYTEAFF	TGTGCCAGCAGTTTCCATGACAGCTACACTGAAGCTTTCTTT
TRBJ2-3	few	-	TRBV11-1	CASSTTATDTQYF	TGTGCCAGCAGCACGACAGCCACAGATACGCAGTATTTT
TRBJ2-1	many	TRBD2	TRBV6-4	CASRRTSGGYEQFF	TGTGCCAGCAGGAGGACTAGCGGGGGCTATGAGCAGTTCTTC
TRBJ1-3	-	-	TRBV6-5	CASIRAQGSGNTIYF	TGTGCCAGCATTCGAGCCCAGGGATCTGGAAACACCATATATTTT
TRBJ2-1	-	TRBD2	TRBV7-8	CASSLMGTAGGMGQFF	TGTGCCAGCAGCTTAATGGGAACAGCGGGGGGGATGGGGCAGTTCTTC
TRBJ1-1	-	TRBD1	TRBV24-1	CATSDSGHRGGAFF	TGTGCCACCAGTGATTCCGGACACAGGGGGGGAGCTTTCTTT
TRBJ1-3	many	TRBD1	TRBV11-2	CASRQGSSGNTIYF	TGTGCCAGCCGACAGGGTTCTTCTGGAAACACCATATATTTT
TRBJ1-6	-	-	TRBV5-5	CASSIRRTVTNSPLHF	TGTGCCAGCAGCATCCGCCGGACAGTTACCAATTCACCCCTCCACTTT
TRBJ2-3	-	-	TRBV7-9	CASSLAEQLTDTQYF	TGTGCCAGCAGCTTAGCGGAACAGCTCACAGATACGCAGTATTTT
TRBJ2-2	-	TRBD1	TRBV7-2	CASSFTSRRQGRISTNTGELFF	TGTGCCAGCAGCTTTACCTCTCGTCGACAGGGCCGAATATCAACGAACACCGGGGAGCTGTTTTTT
TRBJ2-4	few	-	TRBV5-1	CASSADRAGGDIQYF	TGCGCCAGCAGCGCCGACAGGGCGGGAGGAGACATTCAGTACTTC
TRBJ2-2	few	-	TRBV6-5	CASSYQQPNTGELFF	TGTGCCAGCAGTTACCAGCAACCGAACACCGGGGAGCTGTTTTTT
TRBJ1-1	few	-	TRBV9	CASSVGAGHTEAFF	TGTGCCAGCAGCGTAGGCGCGGGCCACACTGAAGCTTTCTTT
TRBJ2-3	few	-	TRBV21-1	CASSKQGDRAGGDTQYF	TGTGCCAGCAGCAAACAAGGGGACAGGGCGGGTGGAGATACGCAGTATTTT
TRBJ1-1	-	-	TRBV18	CASSPGHGIRNTEAFF	TGTGCCAGCTCACCGGGACACGGAATCCGGAACACTGAAGCTTTCTTT
TRBJ2-1	-	TRBD1	TRBV6-2/TRBV6-3	CASSYGDRYNEQFF	TGTGCCAGCAGTTACGGGGACAGATACAATGAGCAGTTCTTC
TRBJ2-7	few	-	TRBV7-8	CASSLAHYEQYF	TGTGCCAGCAGCTTAGCCCATTACGAGCAGTACTTC
TRBJ1-2	few	-	TRBV7-9	CASSLISGGGFYGYTF	TGTGCCAGCAGCTTAATCTCTGGCGGCGGTTTCTATGGCTACACCTTC
TRBJ1-2	-	TRBD1	TRBV7-2	CASSFSEGQGRGYTF	TGTGCCAGCAGCTTTAGTGAGGGACAGGGCCGAGGCTACACCTTC
TRBJ2-1	-	TRBD1	TRBV5-6	CASGGTGGAYEQFF	TGTGCCAGCGGAGGGACAGGGGGCGCCTATGAGCAGTTCTTC
TRBJ2-1	-	TRBD2	TRBV7-7	CASSSSAGGEQFF	TGTGCCAGCAGCTCTTCAGCGGGGGGGGAGCAGTTCTTC
TRBJ1-5	-	-	TRBV10-2	CASSSRDSNQPQHF	TGCGCCAGCAGTTCCCGGGACAGCAATCAGCCCCAGCATTTT
TRBJ2-7	few	-	TRBV10-1	CASSLGLASGEQYF	TGCGCCAGCAGCTTGGGTCTAGCCTCGGGAGAGCAGTACTTC
TRBJ2-3	-	-	TRBV6-2/TRBV6-3	CASTGAGRTDTQYF	TGTGCCAGCACCGGGGCAGGGCGGACAGATACGCAGTATTTT
TRBJ2-3	-	TRBD2	TRBV5-5	CASSLGLAGGVDTQYF	TGTGCCAGCAGCCTGGGACTAGCGGGGGGAGTAGATACGCAGTATTTT
TRBJ1-6	few	-	TRBV9	CASSVSGSSYNSPLHF	TGTGCCAGCAGCGTATCGGGGAGCTCCTATAATTCACCCCTCCACTTT
TRBJ2-5	many	-	TRBV9	CASSVGQETQYF	TGTGCCAGCAGCGTAGGGCAAGAGACCCAGTACTTC
TRBJ2-5	many	TRBD1	TRBV7-9	CASSRFRGQQETQYF	TGTGCCAGCAGCCGATTCCGGGGACAGCAAGAGACCCAGTACTTC
TRBJ2-3	many	-	TRBV7-2	CASSLAGGADTQYF	TGTGCCAGCAGCTTAGCGGGGGGGGCGGATACGCAGTATTTT
TRBJ1-1	few	-	TRBV27	CASSLSAGRVAEAFF	TGTGCCAGCAGCCTATCGGCGGGGAGGGTGGCTGAAGCTTTCTTT
TRBJ2-1	-	TRBD2	TRBV6-5	CASSGGLTSGGGNEQFF	TGTGCCAGCAGTGGAGGCTTAACTAGCGGGGGTGGGAATGAGCAGTTCTTC
TRBJ2-7	few	-	TRBV27	CASRQMPSREQYF	TGTGCCAGCAGACAGATGCCTTCCCGCGAGCAGTACTTC
TRBJ2-2	many	-	TRBV7-9	CASSLQSYTGELFF	TGTGCCAGCAGCTTACAATCGTACACCGGGGAGCTGTTTTTT
TRBJ2-5	-	-	TRBV10-3	CAISESGGRTQYF	TGTGCCATCAGTGAGTCGGGTGGGAGGACCCAGTACTTC
TRBJ2-5	-	TRBD2	TRBV4-1	CASSQDGGDVTQYF	TGCGCCAGCAGCCAAGATGGGGGGGACGTGACCCAGTACTTC
TRBJ1-2	-	TRBD1	TRBV6-6	CASSRRSTDRVDGYTF	TGTGCCAGCAGCCGCCGTTCTACGGACAGGGTAGATGGCTACACCTTC
TRBJ1-1	many	TRBD1	TRBV5-1	CASSPRTPGQGNTEAFF	TGCGCCAGCTCCCCTCGAACTCCGGGACAGGGGAACACTGAAGCTTTCTTT
TRBJ2-3	few	TRBD1	TRBV24-1	CATSDLGRGTDTQYF	TGTGCCACCAGTGATTTGGGCAGGGGGACAGATACGCAGTATTTT
TRBJ2-7	few	-	TRBV5-5	CASSLGRVSYEQYF	TGTGCCAGCAGCTTGGGGAGGGTCTCCTACGAGCAGTACTTC
TRBJ1-2	few	-	TRBV18	CASSLRPATNYGYTF	TGTGCCAGCTCACTAAGACCAGCGACTAACTATGGCTACACCTTC
TRBJ2-1	many	-	TRBV20-1	CSAKTLYAPGTSNGNEQFF	TGCAGTGCTAAAACCTTATATGCACCCGGGACTTCAAACGGGAATGAGCAGTTCTTC
TRBJ1-1	-	-	TRBV12-3/TRBV12-4	CASSHSYSGTEAFF	TGTGCCAGCAGTCACTCCTATTCGGGGACTGAAGCTTTCTTT
TRBJ1-1	few	-	TRBV30	CAGRRGLQAFF	TGTGCCGGACGCAGGGGACTTCAAGCTTTCTTT
TRBJ2-5	many	-	TRBV20-1	CSAGPPLAQTETQYF	TGCAGTGCTGGGCCCCCACTAGCCCAAACCGAGACCCAGTACTTC
TRBJ2-1	-	-	TRBV3-1	CASSQDPGGPYNEQFF	TGTGCCAGCAGCCAGGATCCGGGGGGCCCCTACAATGAGCAGTTCTTC
TRBJ1-2	-	-	TRBV9	CASRFPRDPGGYTF	TGTGCCAGCCGCTTCCCCCGGGACCCGGGTGGCTACACCTTC